This T cell receptor (beta chain) emerged from a study of control samples from healthy donors and cancer patients. CDR1 and CDR2 (germline): SGHDT, YYEEEE. Trimming cost V 1 base and J 4 bases, with 14 bases left between them. CDR3 size: 15 residues. The assay was immunoSEQ multiplex PCR, and TCRdb's table has in-frame clones only and misses some. The sample has 150,000 to 200,000 clones, around 90% seen once; the top ten hold about 12%. This clonotype originated in a man aged 30 to 39 in good health. The V and J genes are TRBV5-6 and TRBJ1-1, with D unresolved. Sequencing was done on a sample of blood. DNA of the CDR3: TGTGCCAGCAGCTTGTGGCCGGGTCGCCTCACTGAAGCTTTCTTT. It is translated as CASSLWPGRLTEAFF.